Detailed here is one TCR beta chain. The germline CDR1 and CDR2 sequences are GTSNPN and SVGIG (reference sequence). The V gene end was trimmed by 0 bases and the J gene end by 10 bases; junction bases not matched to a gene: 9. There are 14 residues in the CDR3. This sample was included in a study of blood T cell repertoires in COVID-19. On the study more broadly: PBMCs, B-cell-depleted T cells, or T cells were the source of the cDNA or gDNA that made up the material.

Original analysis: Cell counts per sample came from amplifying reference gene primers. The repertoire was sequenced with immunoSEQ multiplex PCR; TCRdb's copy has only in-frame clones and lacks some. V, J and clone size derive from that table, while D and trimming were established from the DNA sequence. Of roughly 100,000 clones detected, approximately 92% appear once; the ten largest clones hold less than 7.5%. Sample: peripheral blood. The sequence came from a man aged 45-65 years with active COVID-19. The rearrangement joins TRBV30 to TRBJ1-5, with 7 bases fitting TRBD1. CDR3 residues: CAWSVEGGRGPQHF. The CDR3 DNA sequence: TGTGCCTGGAGTGTGGAAGGGGGCAGAGGTCCCCAGCATTTT.